Presented here are 27 T cell receptor beta chains from one specimen sequenced in a study of blood T cells in healthy people across ages (dated by TCRdb to about 2015). The method was 5' RACE. Sequencing used an Illumina HiSeq 2500. A second PCR of roughly 6 to 12 cycles was run with a J-beta primer mix and a sample-barcoded 5' primer. The raw public data were reprocessed by TCRdb itself: fastp quality trimming at Q25, MiXCR clonotype calling, in-frame beta chains only. Every CDR3 protein is listed once, alongside the most common genes and DNA of its rows. The sample profile shows around 710,000 distinct CDR3 sequences; approximately 43% of them were found once. Less than 25% of the sample is in the top ten clones. The sequenced material came from blood. The receptors were sampled from a woman aged 55-75 years in good health.

The CDR3 region is CASSYGGTGISEAFF. CDR3 DNA sequence: TGTGCCAGCAGTTACGGCGGGACAGGGATCAGTGAAGCTTTCTTT. The chain couples TRBV6-5 to TRBJ1-1; 9 nucleotides agree with TRBD1. CDR1 and CDR2 from the germline V gene are MNHEY and SVGAGI. The CDR3 has 15 amino acids. J was trimmed by 7 bases and V by 2 bases; bases with no gene match: 8.

The rearrangement joins TRBV12-3 or TRBV12-4 to TRBJ2-3; D may be TRBD1 or TRBD2 (5 bases each). Between the trimmed V and J ends, which lost 10 bases and 1 base, there was a span of 15 bases. This CDR3 contains 14 residues. CDR3 in amino acids: CATGLGRRTDTQYF. The DNA for the CDR3 is TGTGCCACCGGGCTGGGACGGCGCACAGATACGCAGTATTTT.

This clonotype was seen at least ten times. The chain carries TRBV29-1 and TRBJ2-7; D assignment may be TRBD1 or TRBD2 (5 bases each). The V end was cut by 6 bases, the J end by 0 bases, with 15 bases between. From germline, CDR1 is SQVTM and CDR2 ANQGSEA. The CDR3 sequence is 14 residues long. The CDR3 coding sequence is TGCAGCGTGGCTCCGGGACGGAGCTCCTACGAGCAGTACTTC. Translation: CSVAPGRSSYEQYF.

The CDR3 region is CASTLSGGNQETQYF. The CDR3 nucleotides are TGTGCCAGCACCCTTAGCGGGGGAAACCAAGAGACCCAGTACTTC. The V and J genes are TRBV5-5 and TRBJ2-5, with 9 bases fitting TRBD2. CDR3 length equals 15 residues. The germline CDR1 and CDR2 sequences are SGHKS and YYEKEE (reference sequence). Trimming at V came to 6 bases and at J to 0 bases, leaving 6 bases not matched to a gene.

The CDR3 DNA follows: TGTGCCAGCAGCTTATGGGGTGGTAAAGATACGCAGTATTTT. Its translation: CASSLWGGKDTQYF. The chain employs TRBV7-2 and TRBJ2-3, with D unresolved. This CDR3 has 14 residues. V was clipped by 2 bases and J by 5 bases, with 11 bases between them. Germline CDR1 and CDR2: SGHTA and FQGNSA.

Worth noting for this clonotype: A much larger clone lies a single base off, so this may be a read error. This chain uses TRBV12-3 or TRBV12-4 with TRBJ2-1; 7 nucleotides match TRBD2. This CDR3 comprises 16 residues. The trim removed 5 bases at V and 4 bases at J, leaving 11 bases unmatched. The CDR3 protein is CASSPPPSGGYNEQFF. The CDR3, as DNA: TGTGCCAGCAGTCCCCCTCCTAGCGGAGGATACAATGAGCAGTTCTTC.

This clonotype was picked up a small number of times. The V gene is TRBV12-3 or TRBV12-4, the J gene TRBJ2-2; TRBD1 matches at 8 bases. Losses at the gene ends were 6 bases for V and 3 bases for J; bases not matched to a gene: 6. This CDR3 spans 15 amino acids. The CDR3 sequence: CASSTDRVHTGELFF. In DNA form, the CDR3 reads TGTGCCAGCAGCACGGACAGGGTACACACCGGGGAGCTGTTTTTT.

Points on this clonotype: A junction boundary mismatches the germline segment, possibly from a read error. The gene calls are TRBV5-1 and TRBJ2-3; D is uncertain. CDR3 size: 13 residues. In germline, CDR1 is SGHRS, CDR2 YFSETQ. CDR3 in amino acids: CTSSPDVSDTQYF. DNA of the CDR3: TGCACCAGCAGCCCGGATGTCTCAGATACGCAGTATTTT.

This clonotype occurred a few times. The V gene is TRBV7-9, the J gene TRBJ2-1; no reliable D call. The V gene's germline CDR1 is SEHNR and CDR2 FQNEAQ (reference sequence). This CDR3 contains 10 residues. V lost 8 bases and J 8 bases, leaving 7 bases between the germline ends. The CDR3 is CASGGDEQFF. Written as DNA, the CDR3 is TGTGCCAGCGGTGGGGATGAGCAGTTCTTC.

This sequence joins TRBV7-2 and TRBJ2-1; 9 nucleotides match TRBD1. The J call may be in error: the DNA end matches TRBJ2-7 better. CDR1 and CDR2 (germline): SGHTA, FQGNSA. This CDR3 spans 17 amino acids. The DNA for the CDR3 is TGTGCCAGCAGCCCTCCCCCGGGACAGGGCCCCTACAATGAGCAGTACTTC. Protein: CASSPPPGQGPYNEQYF.

V usage is TRBV20-1 and J usage is TRBJ2-5; D is ambiguous. The CDR3 has 14 residues. Per the germline V gene, CDR1 is DFQATT and CDR2 is SNEGSKA (reference sequence). The V and J ends lost 6 bases and 2 bases respectively, with 16 bases between them. The CDR3 region has the DNA TGCAGTGCAGCCCCGGAAACAAATCAAGAGACCCAGTACTTC. This encodes CSAAPETNQETQYF.

The chain carries TRBV14 and TRBJ2-1; D is perhaps TRBD1 (6 bases). V lost 5 bases, J lost 4 bases, and 12 bases lay in between. Germline V CDR1 and CDR2: SGHDN, FVKESK. The CDR3 is 14 residues long. The CDR3 bases are TGTGCCAGCAGCGCTACAGGGCGGTACAATGAGCAGTTCTTC. Protein sequence: CASSATGRYNEQFF.

This clonotype was counted a few times. V gene TRBV7-2 combines with J gene TRBJ2-3; 12 nucleotides agree with TRBD2. Germline V gene data show CDR1 as SGHTA and CDR2 as FQGNSA. CDR3 size: 15 residues. The ends lost 6 bases at V and 1 base at J; junction bases unmatched: 2. CDR3 region: CASRRLAGGTDTQYF. CDR3 coding DNA: TGTGCCAGCAGGCGACTAGCGGGGGGCACAGATACGCAGTATTTT. Complete variable domain (other parts from reference TRBV7-2 and TRBJ2-3): GAGVSQSPSNKVTEKGKDVELRCDPISGHTALYWYRQSLGQGLEFLIYFQGNSAPDKSGLPSDRFSAERTGGSVSTLTIQRTQQEDSAVYLCASRRLAGGTDTQYFGPGTRLTVL.

The rearrangement links TRBV18 to TRBJ2-3, with no clear D. The V end lost 3 bases, the J end lost 6 bases, and 7 bases lay between the germline ends. The CDR3 is 12 residues long. The V gene's germline CDR1 is KGHSH and CDR2 LQKENI. The CDR3 nucleotides read TGTGCCAGCTCACCTGTGAGGGATACGCAGTATTTT. This gives the protein CASSPVRDTQYF.

This clonotype has a handful of counts. This chain joins TRBV5-6 and TRBJ1-4; unclear D gene. This CDR3 comprises 14 residues. Germline CDR1 is SGHDT and CDR2 is YYEEEE. V was cut by 2 bases and J by 10 bases, with 15 bases left in between. CDR3 DNA: TGTGCCAGCAGCTTTGGGCAACCCGCGGGAAAACTGTTTTTT. It translates to CASSFGQPAGKLFF.

The chain joins TRBV15 to TRBJ2-7, with TRBD1 matching over 7 bases. Germline assignment: CDR1 LNHNV and CDR2 YYDKDF (reference sequence). J was trimmed by 6 bases and V by 7 bases; bases with no gene match: 6. The CDR3 contains 12 residues. In DNA form, the CDR3 reads TGTGCCACCAACTCAGGGGGAACCGAGCAGTACTTC. Translation: CATNSGGTEQYF.

The V call is TRBV5-1, the J call TRBJ2-5; TRBD1 agrees at 8 bases. The CDR3 is 16 amino acids. The germline gives CDR1 SGHRS, CDR2 YFSETQ. After removal of 4 bases from V and 3 bases from J, the junction contained 11 bases not matched to a gene. The CDR3 is CASSTGYSTGEETQYF. The CDR3 DNA reads as TGCGCCAGCAGCACTGGATACTCGACAGGGGAAGAGACCCAGTACTTC.

V is TRBV12-3 or TRBV12-4 and J is TRBJ2-6, with D uncertain. The CDR3 totals 16 residues. The V and J ends lost 1 base and 0 bases respectively, with 7 bases between them. The CDR3 bases are TGTGCCAGCAGTTTAGACAGTCGCTCTGGGGCCAACGTCCTGACTTTC. This gives the protein CASSLDSRSGANVLTF.

V is TRBV6-1 and J is TRBJ1-2, with no clear D. The CDR3 has 16 residues. Trimming cost V 2 bases and J 5 bases, with 18 bases left between them. Germline V gene data show CDR1 as MNHNS and CDR2 as SASEGT. The CDR3 coding sequence is TGTGCCAGCAGTGAAAGACACGACGGAACCGCGTATGGCTACACCTTC. Translating it yields CASSERHDGTAYGYTF.

This clonotype was observed a few times. The V and J genes are TRBV7-9 and TRBJ2-1, with 7 bases lining up with TRBD2. Germline V gene sequence: CDR1 SEHNR, CDR2 FQNEAQ (reference sequence). The junction had 5 bases not matched to a gene; V was cut back by 2 bases and J by 4 bases. The length of the CDR3 is 15 residues. In nucleotides, the CDR3 is TGTGCCAGCAGCTTATTGGGGACTATGTACAATGAGCAGTTCTTC. It codes for CASSLLGTMYNEQFF.

This clonotype was seen more than once but under ten times. This chain uses TRBV10-2 with TRBJ1-2; perhaps TRBD1 as D (5 bases). Trimming cost V 3 bases and J 7 bases, with 12 bases left between them. Per the germline V gene, CDR1 is WSHSY and CDR2 is SAAADI. The CDR3 loop spans 13 amino acids. The CDR3 DNA follows: TGCGCCAGCAGTGAACAGGATTCTGGTGGCTACACCTTC. It encodes CASSEQDSGGYTF.

This clonotype has a handful of counts. V usage is TRBV29-1 and J usage is TRBJ1-3; D not certain. This CDR3 has 13 amino acids. Germline assignment: CDR1 SQVTM and CDR2 ANQGSEA. V was trimmed by 4 bases and J by 1 base, leaving 8 bases between them. Here the CDR3 reads CSVVLGSGNTIYF. In DNA form, the CDR3 reads TGCAGCGTTGTTCTGGGGTCTGGAAACACCATATATTTT.

CDR3 sequence: CASSFAEGGNTEAFF. DNA for the CDR3: TGTGCCAGCAGTTTTGCTGAAGGGGGGAACACTGAAGCTTTCTTT. The J gene is TRBJ1-1, the V gene TRBV27, with D possibly being TRBD1 (6 bases). The CDR3 is 15 amino acids. V lost 3 bases to trimming and J lost 1 base, with 12 bases between them. CDR1 MNHEY and CDR2 SMNVEV come from the germline V gene (reference sequence).

The rearrangement uses TRBV5-1 and TRBJ2-5; 8 nucleotides line up with TRBD2. CDR1 is SGHRS and CDR2 is YFSETQ in the germline V gene. The V segment lost 7 bases and the J segment 3 bases; nucleotides outside the gene matches: 11. The CDR3 sequence is 15 residues long. In nucleotides, the CDR3 is TGCGCCAGCGGATCCGGACTAGCAGGTGAAGAGACCCAGTACTTC. Translated: CASGSGLAGEETQYF.

The chain employs TRBV24-1 and TRBJ2-5, with D possibly matching TRBD2 (6 bases). V was trimmed by 4 bases and J by 5 bases, leaving 16 bases between them. This CDR3 comprises 15 residues. Per the germline V gene, CDR1 is KGHDR and CDR2 is SFDVKD. The CDR3 region has the DNA TGTGCCACCAGTGACTTTACAGAGGCGGGGGAGACCCAGTACTTC. Residues: CATSDFTEAGETQYF.

This clonotype was detected once. V usage is TRBV3-1 and J usage is TRBJ2-1; perhaps D is TRBD1 or TRBD2 (5 bases each). CDR1 LGHDT and CDR2 YNNKEL come from the germline V gene (reference sequence). V was pared by 4 bases and J by 9 bases, with 22 bases between. The CDR3 sequence is 16 residues long. The CDR3 loop is CASSPRSRADKSEQFF. The CDR3 coding sequence is TGTGCCAGCAGCCCCCGGTCAAGAGCGGACAAATCTGAGCAGTTCTTC.

The V gene is TRBV19, the J gene TRBJ2-6; TRBD1 matches 10 bases. With V trimmed by 6 bases and J by 0 bases, 11 bases remained unmatched. Germline V gives CDR1 LNHDA, CDR2 SQIVND (reference sequence). The CDR3 contains 19 residues. As DNA, the CDR3 is TGTGCCAGTAGCATCTCCCACGGGACAGGGGTCTCTGGGGCCAACGTCCTGACTTTC. Residues: CASSISHGTGVSGANVLTF.